The sequence of this T cell receptor (beta chain) was determined in a study of blood T cells in healthy people across ages. This CDR3 spans 17 amino acids. CDR1 and CDR2 from the germline V gene are LNHNV and YYDKDF (reference sequence). Unmatched junction bases numbered 3, after V lost 2 bases and J lost 2 bases. Through a sample-barcoded 5' primer and a J-beta primer mix, a second PCR was run for roughly 7 to 11 cycles. TCRdb analysed the 5' RACE reads with MiXCR anew, one entry per CDR3 protein. The table has about 730,000 distinct CDR3 sequences, about 40% seen once. The rearrangement joins TRBV15 to TRBJ2-1; 13 bases align to TRBD2. Source material: blood. This sequence originates from a woman in her fifties or sixties in good health. CDR3 in amino acids: CATSRPGLAGAYNEQFF. The CDR3 DNA sequence: TGTGCCACCAGCAGACCTGGACTAGCGGGAGCCTACAATGAGCAGTTCTTC.